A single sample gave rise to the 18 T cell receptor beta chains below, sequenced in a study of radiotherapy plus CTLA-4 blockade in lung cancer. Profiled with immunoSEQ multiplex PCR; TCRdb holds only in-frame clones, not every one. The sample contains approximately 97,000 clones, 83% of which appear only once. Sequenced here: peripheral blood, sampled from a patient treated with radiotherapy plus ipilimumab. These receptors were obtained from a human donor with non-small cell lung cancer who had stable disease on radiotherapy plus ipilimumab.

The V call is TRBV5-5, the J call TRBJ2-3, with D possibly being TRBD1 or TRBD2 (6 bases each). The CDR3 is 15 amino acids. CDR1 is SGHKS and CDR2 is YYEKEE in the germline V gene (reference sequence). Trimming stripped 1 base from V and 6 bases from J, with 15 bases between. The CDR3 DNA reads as TGTGCCAGCAGCTTGTCGGGGGCGCACACGGATACGCAGTATTTT. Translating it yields CASSLSGAHTDTQYF.

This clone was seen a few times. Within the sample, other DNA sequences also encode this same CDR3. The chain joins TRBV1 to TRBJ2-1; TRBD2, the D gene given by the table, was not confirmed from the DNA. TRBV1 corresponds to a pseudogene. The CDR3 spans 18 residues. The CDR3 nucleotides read TGCACCAGCAGCCAAGATGAAGGGGCGGGGGGGCGTCACAATGAGCAGTTCTTC. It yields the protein CTSSQDEGAGGRHNEQFF.

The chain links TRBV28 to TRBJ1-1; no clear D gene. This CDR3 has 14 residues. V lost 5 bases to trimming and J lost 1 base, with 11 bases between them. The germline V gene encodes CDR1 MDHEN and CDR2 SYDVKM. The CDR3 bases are TGTGCCAGCAGTCTCCGGGTGCGGAACACTGAAGCTTTCTTT. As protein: CASSLRVRNTEAFF.

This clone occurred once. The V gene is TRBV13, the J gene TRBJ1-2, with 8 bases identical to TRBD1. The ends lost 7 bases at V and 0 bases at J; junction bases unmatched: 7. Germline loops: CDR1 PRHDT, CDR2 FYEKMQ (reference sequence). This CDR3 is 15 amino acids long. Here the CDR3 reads CASTLEDRANYGYTF. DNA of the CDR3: TGTGCCAGCACCTTGGAGGACAGGGCTAACTATGGCTACACCTTC.

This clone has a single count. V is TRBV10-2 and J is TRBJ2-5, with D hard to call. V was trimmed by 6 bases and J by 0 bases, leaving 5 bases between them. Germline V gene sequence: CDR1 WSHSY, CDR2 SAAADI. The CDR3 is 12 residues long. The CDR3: CASSQDQETQYF. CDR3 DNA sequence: TGCGCCAGCAGCCAAGACCAAGAGACCCAGTACTTC.

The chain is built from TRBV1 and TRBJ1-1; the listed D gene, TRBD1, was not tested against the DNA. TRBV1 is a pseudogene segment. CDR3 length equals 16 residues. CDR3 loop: CTSSQELTDRAVEAFF. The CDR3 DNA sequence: TGCACCAGCAGCCAAGAATTAACGGACAGGGCGGTTGAAGCTTTCTTT.

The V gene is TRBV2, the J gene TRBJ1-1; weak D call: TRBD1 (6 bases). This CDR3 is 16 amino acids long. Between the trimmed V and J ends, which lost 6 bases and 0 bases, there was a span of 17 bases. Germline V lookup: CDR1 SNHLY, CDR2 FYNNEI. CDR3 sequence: CASSGPTGGLNTEAFF. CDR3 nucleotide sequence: TGTGCCAGCAGCGGTCCGACAGGCGGTTTGAACACTGAAGCTTTCTTT.

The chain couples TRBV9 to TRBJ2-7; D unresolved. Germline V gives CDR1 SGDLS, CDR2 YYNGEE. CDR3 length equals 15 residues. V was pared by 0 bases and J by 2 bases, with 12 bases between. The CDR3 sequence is CASSVANTPAYEQYF. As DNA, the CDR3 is TGTGCCAGCAGCGTAGCTAATACACCCGCCTACGAGCAGTACTTC.

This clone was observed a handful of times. The DNA for the CDR3 is TGTGCCAGCAGTTTAATGGGCAGGGTGTCCTCACCCCTCCACTTT. It encodes CASSLMGRVSSPLHF. This chain joins TRBV28 and TRBJ1-6; D may be TRBD1 (5 bases). V dropped 2 bases and J dropped 10 bases, with 15 bases sitting between them. Looked up from germline, CDR1 is MDHEN and CDR2 is SYDVKM. The CDR3 is 15 residues long.

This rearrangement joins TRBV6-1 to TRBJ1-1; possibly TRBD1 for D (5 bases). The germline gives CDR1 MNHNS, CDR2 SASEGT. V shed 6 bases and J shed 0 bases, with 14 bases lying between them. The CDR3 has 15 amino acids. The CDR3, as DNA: TGTGCCAGCAGCCACTTCGGGACCTTGAACACTGAAGCTTTCTTT. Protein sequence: CASSHFGTLNTEAFF.

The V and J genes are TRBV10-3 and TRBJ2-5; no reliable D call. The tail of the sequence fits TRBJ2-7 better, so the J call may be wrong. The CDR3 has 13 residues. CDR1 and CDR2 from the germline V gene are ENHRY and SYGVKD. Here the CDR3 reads CAISEGSPYEQYF. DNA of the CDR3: TGTGCCATCAGTGAGGGCAGCCCCTACGAGCAGTACTTC.

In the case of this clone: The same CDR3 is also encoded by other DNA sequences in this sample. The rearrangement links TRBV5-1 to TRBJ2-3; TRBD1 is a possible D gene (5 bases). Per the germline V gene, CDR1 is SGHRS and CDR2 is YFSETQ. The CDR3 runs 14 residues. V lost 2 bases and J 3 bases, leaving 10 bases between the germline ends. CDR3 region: CASSLGDSTDTQYF. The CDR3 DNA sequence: TGCGCCAGCAGCTTAGGGGATTCGACAGATACGCAGTATTTT.

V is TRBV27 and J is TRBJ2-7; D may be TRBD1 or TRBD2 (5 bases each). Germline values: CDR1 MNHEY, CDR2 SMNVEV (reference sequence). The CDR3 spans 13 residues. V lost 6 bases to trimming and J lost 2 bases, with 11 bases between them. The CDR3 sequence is CASRGDPAYEQYF. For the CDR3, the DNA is TGTGCCAGCAGGGGGGACCCAGCCTACGAGCAGTACTTC.

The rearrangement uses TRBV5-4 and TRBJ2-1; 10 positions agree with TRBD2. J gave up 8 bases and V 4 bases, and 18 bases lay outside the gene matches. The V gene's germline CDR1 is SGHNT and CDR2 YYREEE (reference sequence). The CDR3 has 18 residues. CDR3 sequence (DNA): TGTGCCAGCAGCCCCCTTGGGAGCGGGGGGGCCGGGGGGCATGAGCAGTTCTTC. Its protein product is CASSPLGSGGAGGHEQFF.

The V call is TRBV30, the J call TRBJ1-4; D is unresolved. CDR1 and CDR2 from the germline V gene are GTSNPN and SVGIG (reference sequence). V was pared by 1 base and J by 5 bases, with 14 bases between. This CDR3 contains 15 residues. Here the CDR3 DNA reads TGTGCCTGGAGTGGGAGATTATTGAAAAATGAAAAACTGTTTTTT. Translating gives CAWSGRLLKNEKLFF.

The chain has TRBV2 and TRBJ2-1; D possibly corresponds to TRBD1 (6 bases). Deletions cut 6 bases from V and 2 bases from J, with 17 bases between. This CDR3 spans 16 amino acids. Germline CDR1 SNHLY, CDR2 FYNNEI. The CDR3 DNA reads TGTGCCAGCAGCGAACCTCCGGACAGTGCCTACAATGAGCAGTTCTTC. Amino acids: CASSEPPDSAYNEQFF.

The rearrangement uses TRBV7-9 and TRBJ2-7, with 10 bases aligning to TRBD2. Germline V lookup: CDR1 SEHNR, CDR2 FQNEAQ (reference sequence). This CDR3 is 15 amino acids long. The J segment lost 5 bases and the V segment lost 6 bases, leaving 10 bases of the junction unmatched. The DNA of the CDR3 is TGTGCCAGCAGAATAGCGGGGGGCCTAGGGGACGAGCAGTACTTC. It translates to CASRIAGGLGDEQYF. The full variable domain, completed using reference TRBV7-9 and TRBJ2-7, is DTGVSQNPRHKITKRGQNVTFRCDPISEHNRLYWYRQTLGQGPEFLTYFQNEAQLEKSRLLSDRFSAERPKGSFSTLEIQRTEQGDSAMYLCASRIAGGLGDEQYFGPGTRLTVT.

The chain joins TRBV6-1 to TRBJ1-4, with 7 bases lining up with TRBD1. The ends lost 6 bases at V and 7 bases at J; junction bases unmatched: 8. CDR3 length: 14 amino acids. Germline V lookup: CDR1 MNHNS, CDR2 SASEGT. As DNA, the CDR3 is TGTGCCAGCAGGACAGGGATCGGGGGTGAAAAACTGTTTTTT. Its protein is CASRTGIGGEKLFF.